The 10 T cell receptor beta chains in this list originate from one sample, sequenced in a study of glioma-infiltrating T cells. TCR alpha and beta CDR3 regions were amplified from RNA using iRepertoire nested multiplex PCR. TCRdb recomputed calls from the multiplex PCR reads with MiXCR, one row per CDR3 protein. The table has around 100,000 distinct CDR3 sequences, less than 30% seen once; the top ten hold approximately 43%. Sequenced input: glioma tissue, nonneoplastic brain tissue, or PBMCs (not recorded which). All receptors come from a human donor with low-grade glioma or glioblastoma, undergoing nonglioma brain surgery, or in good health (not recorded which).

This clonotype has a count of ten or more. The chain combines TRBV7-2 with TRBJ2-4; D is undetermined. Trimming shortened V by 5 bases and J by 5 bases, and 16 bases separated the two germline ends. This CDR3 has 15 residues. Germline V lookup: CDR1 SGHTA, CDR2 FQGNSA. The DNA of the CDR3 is TGTGCCAGCAGCGCCTATTACCCGATTGAAAACATTCAGTACTTC. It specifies CASSAYYPIENIQYF.

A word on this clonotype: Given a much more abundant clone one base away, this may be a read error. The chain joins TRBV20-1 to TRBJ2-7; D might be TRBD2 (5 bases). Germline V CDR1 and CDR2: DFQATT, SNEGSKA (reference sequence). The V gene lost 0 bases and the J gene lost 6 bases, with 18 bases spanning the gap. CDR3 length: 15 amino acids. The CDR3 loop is CSARDPAGKEREQYF. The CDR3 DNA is TGCAGTGCTAGAGATCCCGCCGGGAAGGAACGCGAGCAGTACTTC.

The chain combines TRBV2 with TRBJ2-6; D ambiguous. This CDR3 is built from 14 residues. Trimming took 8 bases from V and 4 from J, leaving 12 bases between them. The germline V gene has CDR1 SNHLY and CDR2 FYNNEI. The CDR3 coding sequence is TGTGCCAGCCTTATAATTTCCGGGGCCAACGTCCTGACTTTC. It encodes CASLIISGANVLTF.

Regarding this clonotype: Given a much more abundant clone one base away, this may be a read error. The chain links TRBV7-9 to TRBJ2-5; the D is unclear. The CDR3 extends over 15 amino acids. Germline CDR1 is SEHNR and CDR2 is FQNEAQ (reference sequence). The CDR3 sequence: CASCLDGQAPETQYF. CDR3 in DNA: TGTGCCAGCTGCTTAGATGGCCAGGCCCCAGAGACCCAGTACTTC.

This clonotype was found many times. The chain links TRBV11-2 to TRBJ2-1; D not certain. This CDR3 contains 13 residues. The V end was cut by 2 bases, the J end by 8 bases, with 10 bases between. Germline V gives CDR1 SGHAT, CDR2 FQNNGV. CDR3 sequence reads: CASSLPSRDEQFF. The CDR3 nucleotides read TGTGCCAGCAGCTTACCAAGTCGCGATGAGCAGTTCTTC. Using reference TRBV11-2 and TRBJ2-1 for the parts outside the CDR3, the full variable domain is EAGVAQSPRYKIIEKRQSVAFWCNPISGHATLYWYQQILGQGPKLLIQFQNNGVVDDSQLPKDRFSAERLKGVDSTLKIQPAKLEDSAVYLCASSLPSRDEQFFGPGTRLTVL.

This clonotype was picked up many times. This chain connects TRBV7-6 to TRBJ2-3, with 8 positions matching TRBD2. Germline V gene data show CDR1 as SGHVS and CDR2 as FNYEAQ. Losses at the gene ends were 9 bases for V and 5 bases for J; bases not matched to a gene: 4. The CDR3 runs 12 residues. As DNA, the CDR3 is TGTGCCAGTAGCGGGGTGGTAGATACGCAGTATTTT. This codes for CASSGVVDTQYF.

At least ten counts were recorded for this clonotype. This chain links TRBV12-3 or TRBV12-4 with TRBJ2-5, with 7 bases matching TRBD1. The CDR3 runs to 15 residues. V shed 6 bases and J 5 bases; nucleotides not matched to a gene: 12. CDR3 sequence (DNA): TGTGCCAGCAGGCCCAACAGGGGAAGGGTGGAGACCCAGTACTTC. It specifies CASRPNRGRVETQYF.

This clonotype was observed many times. CDR3 amino acids: CASSLRGLAGADTQYF. CDR3 nucleotides: TGCGCCAGCAGCCTTAGAGGACTAGCGGGTGCAGATACGCAGTATTTT. V gene TRBV4-3 combines with J gene TRBJ2-3; 11 nucleotides agree with TRBD2. Germline CDR1 and CDR2: LGHNA and YSLEER. CDR3 length equals 16 residues. Losses at the gene ends were 4 bases for V and 4 bases for J; bases not matched to a gene: 7.

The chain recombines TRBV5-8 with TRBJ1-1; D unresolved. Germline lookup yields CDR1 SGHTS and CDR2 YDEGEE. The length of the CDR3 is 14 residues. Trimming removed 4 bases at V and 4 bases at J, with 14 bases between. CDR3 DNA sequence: TGTGCCAGCAGCCTGGAGTCAGGAACCACTGAAGCTTTCTTT. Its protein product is CASSLESGTTEAFF.

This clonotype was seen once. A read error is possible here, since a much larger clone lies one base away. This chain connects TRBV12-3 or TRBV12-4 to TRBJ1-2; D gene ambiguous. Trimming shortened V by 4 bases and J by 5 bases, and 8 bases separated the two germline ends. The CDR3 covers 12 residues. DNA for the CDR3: TGTGCCAGCAGTTATGGAGGTTATGGCTACACCTTC. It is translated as CASSYGGYGYTF.